This T cell receptor beta chain was recovered during a study of blood T cell repertoires in COVID-19. Germline V gives CDR1 MNHEY, CDR2 SVGAGI. The CDR3 is 13 amino acids. V lost 8 bases and J 2 bases, leaving 12 bases between the germline ends. Authors' analysis steps: Cell counts per sample came from amplifying reference gene primers. Some clones are missing from TCRdb's copy, which holds only in-frame ones; the method was immunoSEQ multiplex PCR. The V and J calls and clone size are taken from that table; D and trimming were inferred from the DNA. Seen here are over 100,000 clones, approximately 92% observed once, and the top ten hold less than 5.5%.

This receptor was taken from a man between 18 and 29 years old with acute or convalescent COVID-19. The rearrangement links TRBV6-5 to TRBJ1-2; weak D call: TRBD1 (6 bases). What was sequenced was peripheral blood. DNA for the CDR3: TGTGCCAGCCACGAGGGACACAACTATGGCTACACCTTC. Translating it yields CASHEGHNYGYTF.